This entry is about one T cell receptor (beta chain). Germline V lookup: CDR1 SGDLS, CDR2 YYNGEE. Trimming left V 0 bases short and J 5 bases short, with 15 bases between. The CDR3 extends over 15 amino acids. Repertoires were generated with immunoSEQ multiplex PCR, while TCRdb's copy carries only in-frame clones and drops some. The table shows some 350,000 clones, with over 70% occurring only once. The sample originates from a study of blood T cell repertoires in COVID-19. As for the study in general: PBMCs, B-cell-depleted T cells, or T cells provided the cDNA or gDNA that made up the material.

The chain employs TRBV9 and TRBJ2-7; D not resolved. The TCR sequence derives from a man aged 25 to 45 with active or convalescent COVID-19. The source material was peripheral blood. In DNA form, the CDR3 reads TGTGCCAGCAGCGTAGAGATAGCCGCCATCGACGAGCAGTACTTC. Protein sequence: CASSVEIAAIDEQYF.